The next 17 T cell receptor beta chains were all read from a single sample in a study of CD8 T cells in Susac syndrome. An amount of RNA that ranged from 0.5 to 1 ug was reverse transcribed with random hexamers. TCRdb passed the immunoSEQ multiplex PCR reads through MiXCR, listing each CDR3 protein once. The sample includes about 210,000 distinct CDR3 sequences, 90% to 95% of them seen just once. The specimen sequenced was CD4+ T cells from PBMCs. The receptors were sampled from a human donor in good health.

This chain connects TRBV19 to TRBJ1-6; D is uncertain. The CDR3 loop spans 14 amino acids. The V and J ends lost 6 bases and 9 bases respectively, with 15 bases between them. In germline, CDR1 is LNHDA, CDR2 SQIVND (reference sequence). CDR3 in DNA: TGTGCCAGTAGCACGACTGCGGAGAGTTCACCCCTCCACTTT. The encoded protein is CASSTTAESSPLHF.

This chain connects TRBV7-2 to TRBJ1-5, with D perhaps TRBD1 (5 bases). The CDR3 totals 13 residues. Germline values: CDR1 SGHTA, CDR2 FQGNSA. V lost 7 bases to trimming and J lost 7 bases, with 14 bases between them. Here the CDR3 DNA reads TGTGCCAGCAAAGGGGAGGGCGGCCAGCCCCAGCATTTT. Its translation is CASKGEGGQPQHF. Drawing the rest from reference TRBV7-2 and TRBJ1-5, the complete variable domain is GAGVSQSPSNKVTEKGKDVELRCDPISGHTALYWYRQSLGQGLEFLIYFQGNSAPDKSGLPSDRFSAERTGGSVSTLTIQRTQQEDSAVYLCASKGEGGQPQHFGDGTRLSIL.

The CDR3 region is CASSDRGDTGELFF. CDR3 coding DNA: TGTGCCAGCAGCGACAGGGGAGACACCGGGGAGCTGTTTTTT. The J gene is TRBJ2-2, the V gene TRBV3-1, with 8 bases matching TRBD1. Trimming cost V 5 bases and J 3 bases; bases outside gene matches: 2. The CDR3 runs 14 residues. CDR1 LGHDT and CDR2 YNNKEL come from the germline V gene (reference sequence). The full variable domain, rest sourced from reference TRBV3-1 and TRBJ2-2, is DTAVSQTPKYLVTQMGNDKSIKCEQNLGHDTMYWYKQDSKKFLKIMFSYNNKELIINETVPNRFSPKSPDKAHLNLHINSLELGDSAVYFCASSDRGDTGELFFGEGSRLTVL.

This chain uses TRBV7-2 with TRBJ1-5; D unclear. Trimming shortened V by 5 bases and J by 0 bases, and 8 bases separated the two germline ends. The CDR3 is made up of 14 amino acids. Germline values: CDR1 SGHTA, CDR2 FQGNSA. DNA for the CDR3: TGTGCCAGCAGCGACGGATATAGCAATCAGCCCCAGCATTTT. Protein sequence: CASSDGYSNQPQHF.

The chain is built from TRBV29-1 and TRBJ2-7; possibly TRBD2 for D (6 bases). Germline assignment: CDR1 SQVTM and CDR2 ANQGSEA. Trimming stripped 5 bases from V and 3 bases from J, with 20 bases between. The CDR3 has 15 residues. This chain's CDR3 is CSVSTSIGGVYEQYV. The CDR3, as DNA: TGCAGCGTTTCCACCTCCATAGGCGGGGTCTACGAGCAGTACGTC.

The chain recombines TRBV4-2 with TRBJ2-3; D call uncertain. The V end lost 0 bases, the J end lost 4 bases, and 8 bases lay between the germline ends. CDR3 length: 14 amino acids. Germline CDR1 LGHNA, CDR2 YNFKEQ. The CDR3 nucleotides are TGTGCCAGCAGCCAAGATCGGGTTTCAGATACGCAGTATTTT. It codes for CASSQDRVSDTQYF.

The gene calls are TRBV20-1 and TRBJ2-3, with 8 bases that match TRBD2. Trimming at V came to 3 bases and at J to 7 bases, leaving 18 bases not matched to a gene. The CDR3 extends over 17 amino acids. Germline loops: CDR1 DFQATT, CDR2 SNEGSKA (reference sequence). The DNA for the CDR3 is TGCAGTGCTAGGCTTGATTTTCTCGGGACTAGGCTAAATACGCAGTATTTT. The encoded protein is CSARLDFLGTRLNTQYF.

V and J are TRBV9 and TRBJ2-1; D uncertain. V lost 2 bases to trimming and J lost 10 bases, with 13 bases between them. Germline V CDR1 and CDR2: SGDLS, YYNGEE. The length of the CDR3 is 13 residues. CDR3: CASSVGSPREQFF. CDR3 in DNA: TGTGCCAGCAGCGTGGGCTCACCACGGGAGCAGTTCTTC.

V is TRBV3-1 and J is TRBJ2-2; 12 nucleotides align to TRBD2. V was clipped by 0 bases and J by 7 bases; unmatched bases: 9. The CDR3 contains 18 residues. Germline V CDR1 and CDR2: LGHDT, YNNKEL (reference sequence). CDR3 nucleotide sequence: TGTGCCAGCAGCCAAGACCCCGTTCTAGCGGGGGGGGACGGGGAGCTGTTTTTT. This gives the protein CASSQDPVLAGGDGELFF.

This chain connects TRBV28 to TRBJ2-7; D uncertain. The germline V gene encodes CDR1 MDHEN and CDR2 SYDVKM. The V end was cut by 7 bases, the J end by 1 base, with 14 bases between. CDR3 length equals 14 residues. The CDR3: CASTDPSRSYEQYF. CDR3 sequence (DNA): TGTGCCAGCACCGATCCTAGTAGGTCCTACGAGCAGTACTTC.

The CDR3 region has the DNA TGTGCCACCAGTGATGGGGGAAAAGGACGGGAGACCCAGTACTTC. It specifies CATSDGGKGRETQYF. This chain connects TRBV24-1 to TRBJ2-5, with D perhaps given as TRBD1 or TRBD2 (5 bases each). CDR1 and CDR2 from the germline V gene are KGHDR and SFDVKD. CDR3 length: 15 residues. V was pared by 3 bases and J by 5 bases, with 15 bases between.

V gene TRBV5-1 combines with J gene TRBJ2-1; TRBD2 matches at 13 bases. V was clipped by 4 bases and J by 8 bases; unmatched bases: 9. The CDR3 extends over 16 amino acids. The germline V gene encodes CDR1 SGHRS and CDR2 YFSETQ. The CDR3 DNA reads TGCGCCAGCAGCCCGCACACTAGCGGGGGGGGTCATGAGCAGTTCTTC. This sequence encodes CASSPHTSGGGHEQFF.

The chain joins TRBV5-1 to TRBJ1-5; 12 bases fit TRBD1. The length of the CDR3 is 18 residues. The J segment lost 3 bases and the V segment lost 4 bases, leaving 11 bases of the junction unmatched. Germline V gene sequence: CDR1 SGHRS, CDR2 YFSETQ. The CDR3 sequence: CASSLGTGGALDNQPQHF. For the CDR3, the DNA is TGCGCCAGCAGCCTAGGGACAGGGGGCGCCTTGGACAATCAGCCCCAGCATTTT.

This rearrangement joins TRBV29-1 to TRBJ1-3; D is possibly TRBD1 (6 bases). The V end lost 5 bases, the J end lost 2 bases, and 13 bases lay between the germline ends. This CDR3 is built from 14 residues. Germline CDR1 SQVTM, CDR2 ANQGSEA. CDR3: CSVSQGNPGNTIYF. CDR3 nucleotides: TGCAGCGTTAGTCAGGGGAACCCTGGAAACACCATATATTTT.

The chain has TRBV5-6 and TRBJ1-4, with TRBD1 matching over 7 bases. This CDR3 comprises 15 residues. The germline V gene encodes CDR1 SGHDT and CDR2 YYEEEE. The V gene end was trimmed by 0 bases and the J gene end by 7 bases; junction bases not matched to a gene: 6. As DNA, the CDR3 is TGTGCCAGCAGCTTGGAGGGGACAGAAAGTGAAAAACTGTTTTTT. It yields the protein CASSLEGTESEKLFF.

A few counts support this clonotype. The chain employs TRBV5-4 and TRBJ2-1; no clear D. CDR1 is SGHNT and CDR2 is YYREEE in the germline V gene (reference sequence). The CDR3 loop spans 15 amino acids. V was clipped by 0 bases and J by 4 bases, with 11 bases between them. The CDR3 DNA reads as TGTGCCAGCAGCTTGGCTGGCTGGAGATACAATGAGCAGTTCTTC. It translates to CASSLAGWRYNEQFF.

This clonotype was observed a few times. V usage is TRBV6-1 and J usage is TRBJ2-3; 7 positions match TRBD1. The germline V gene encodes CDR1 MNHNS and CDR2 SASEGT. After removal of 8 bases from V and 0 bases from J, the junction contained 5 bases not matched to a gene. The CDR3 is made up of 14 amino acids. CDR3 in amino acids: CASLDRLSTDTQYF. The DNA for the CDR3 is TGTGCCAGCTTGGACAGGCTTAGCACAGATACGCAGTATTTT.